This passage covers 5 T cell receptor beta chains from one sample sequenced in a study of blood T cells in healthy people across ages. The second PCR ran about 6 to 11 cycles with a sample-barcoded 5' primer and J-beta primers. One entry per CDR3 protein, called by TCRdb with MiXCR from the 5' RACE reads. Among hundreds of thousands of distinct CDR3 sequences listed, 25% to 35% were seen once. These data were likewise used in another study, on T cells of mothers and their children.

The source material was blood. These receptors came from a boy aged 2-9 years in good health.

This clonotype was recorded many times. This chain connects TRBV7-9 to TRBJ2-7, with 8 nucleotides matching TRBD1. V was pared by 5 bases and J by 5 bases, with 2 bases of the junction left unmatched. CDR1 SEHNR and CDR2 FQNEAQ come from the germline V gene (reference sequence). The CDR3 length is 12 residues. CDR3 residues: CASSLTGDEQYF. The CDR3 DNA follows: TGTGCCAGCAGCCTGACAGGGGACGAGCAGTACTTC.

Only a few counts were recorded for this clonotype. The J gene is TRBJ2-3, the V gene TRBV5-1, with TRBD2 matching 13 bases. Germline V gene lookup returns CDR1 SGHRS and CDR2 YFSETQ. J gave up 6 bases and V 4 bases, and 8 bases lay outside the gene matches. This CDR3 region has 16 residues. The CDR3 DNA is TGCGCCAGCAGCGCCACACTAGCGGGGGGGGCGGATACGCAGTATTTT. It translates to CASSATLAGGADTQYF.

The sample holds a few counts of this clonotype. The chain is built from TRBV6-2 or TRBV6-3 and TRBJ2-3; D is perhaps TRBD2 (6 bases). The ends were cut back, 1 base at V and 2 bases at J, with 10 bases in the middle. Per the germline V gene, CDR1 is MNHEY and CDR2 is SVGEGT. CDR3 size: 15 residues. Here the CDR3 DNA reads TGTGCCAGCAGTTACTACCGGGAGTTCACAGATACGCAGTATTTT. It translates to CASSYYREFTDTQYF.

The V call is TRBV6-1, the J call TRBJ2-1, with D possibly being TRBD2 (6 bases). Germline V CDR1 and CDR2: MNHNS, SASEGT. Trimming stripped 7 bases from V and 4 bases from J, with 14 bases between. The CDR3 is 14 amino acids. CDR3 sequence: CASNAGRIYNEQFF. The CDR3 region has the DNA TGTGCCAGCAACGCGGGGAGGATTTACAATGAGCAGTTCTTC.

V usage is TRBV20-1 and J usage is TRBJ2-7, with D perhaps TRBD2 (6 bases). The CDR3 has 13 amino acids. CDR1 is DFQATT, CDR2 SNEGSKA, per germline (reference sequence). Trimming took 6 bases from V and 1 from J, leaving 13 bases between them. In DNA, the CDR3 is TGCAGTGCCCCTCAGGCGGGATCCTACGAGCAGTACTTC. This encodes CSAPQAGSYEQYF.